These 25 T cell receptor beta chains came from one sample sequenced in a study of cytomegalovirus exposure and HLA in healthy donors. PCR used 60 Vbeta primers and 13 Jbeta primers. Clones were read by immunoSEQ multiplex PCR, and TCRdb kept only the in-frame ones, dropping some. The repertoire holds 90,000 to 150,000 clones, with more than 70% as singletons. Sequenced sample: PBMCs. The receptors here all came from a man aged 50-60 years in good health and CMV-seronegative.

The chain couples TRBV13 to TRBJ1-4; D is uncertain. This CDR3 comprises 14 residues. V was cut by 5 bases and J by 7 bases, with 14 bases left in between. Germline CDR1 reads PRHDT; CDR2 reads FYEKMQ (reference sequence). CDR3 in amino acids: CASSRRVAPEKLFF. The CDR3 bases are TGTGCCAGCAGCAGGAGGGTAGCCCCTGAAAAACTGTTTTTT. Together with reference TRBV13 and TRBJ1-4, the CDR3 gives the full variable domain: AAGVIQSPRHLIKEKRETATLKCYPIPRHDTVYWYQQGPGQDPQFLISFYEKMQSDKGSIPDRFSAQQFSDYHSELNMSSLELGDSALYFCASSRRVAPEKLFFGSGTQLSVL.

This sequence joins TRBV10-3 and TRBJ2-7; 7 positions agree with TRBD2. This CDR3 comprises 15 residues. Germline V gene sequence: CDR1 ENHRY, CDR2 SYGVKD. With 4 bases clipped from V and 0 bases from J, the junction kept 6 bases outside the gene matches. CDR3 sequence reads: CAISVSGVSSYEQYF. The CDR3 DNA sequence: TGTGCCATCAGTGTGAGCGGGGTAAGCTCCTACGAGCAGTACTTC.

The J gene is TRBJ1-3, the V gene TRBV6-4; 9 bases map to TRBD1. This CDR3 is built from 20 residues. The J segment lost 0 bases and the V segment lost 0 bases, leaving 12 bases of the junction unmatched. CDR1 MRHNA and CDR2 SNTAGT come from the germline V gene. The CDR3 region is CASSDSRDRVDDPSGNTIYF. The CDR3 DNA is TGTGCCAGCAGTGACTCACGGGACAGGGTTGACGACCCCTCTGGAAACACCATATATTTT.

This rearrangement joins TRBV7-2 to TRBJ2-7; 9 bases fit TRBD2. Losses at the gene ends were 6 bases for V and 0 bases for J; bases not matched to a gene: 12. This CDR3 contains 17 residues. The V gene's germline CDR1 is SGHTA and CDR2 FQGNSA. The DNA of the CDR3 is TGTGCCAGCAGTCTAGGGGTAGCGGGGGATTTCTCCTACGAGCAGTACTTC. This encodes CASSLGVAGDFSYEQYF.

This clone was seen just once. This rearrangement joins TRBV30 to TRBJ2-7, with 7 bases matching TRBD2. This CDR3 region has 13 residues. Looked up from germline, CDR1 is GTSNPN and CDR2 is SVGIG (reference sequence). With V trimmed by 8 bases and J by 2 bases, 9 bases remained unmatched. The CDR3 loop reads CAGVGGGAYEQYF. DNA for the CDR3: TGTGCCGGGGTTGGGGGGGGTGCCTACGAGCAGTACTTC.

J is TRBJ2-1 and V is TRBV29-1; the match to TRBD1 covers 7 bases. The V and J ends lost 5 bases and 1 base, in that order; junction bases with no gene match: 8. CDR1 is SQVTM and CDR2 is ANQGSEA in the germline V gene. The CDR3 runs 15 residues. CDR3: CSVRTGVRSYNEQFF. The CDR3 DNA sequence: TGCAGCGTTCGGACAGGCGTAAGATCCTACAATGAGCAGTTCTTC.

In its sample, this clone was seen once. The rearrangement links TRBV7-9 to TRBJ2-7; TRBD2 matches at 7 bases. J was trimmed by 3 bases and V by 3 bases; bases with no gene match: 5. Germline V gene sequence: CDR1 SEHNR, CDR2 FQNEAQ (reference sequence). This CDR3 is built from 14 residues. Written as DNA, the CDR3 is TGTGCCAGCAGCTTTGAGGGAGGGTACTACGAGCAGTACTTC. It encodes CASSFEGGYYEQYF.

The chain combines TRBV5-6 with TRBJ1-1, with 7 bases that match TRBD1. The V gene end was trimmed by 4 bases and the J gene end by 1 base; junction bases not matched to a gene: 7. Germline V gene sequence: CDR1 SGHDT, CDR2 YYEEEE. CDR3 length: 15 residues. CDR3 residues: CASSPTRDRNTEAFF. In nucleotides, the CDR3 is TGTGCCAGCAGCCCCACCCGGGACAGGAACACTGAAGCTTTCTTT.

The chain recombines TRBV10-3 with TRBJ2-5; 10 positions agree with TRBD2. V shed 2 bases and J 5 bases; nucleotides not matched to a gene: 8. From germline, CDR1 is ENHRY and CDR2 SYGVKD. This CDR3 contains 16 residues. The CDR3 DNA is TGTGCCATCAGTGAGACTAGCGGGGAAACCGGGGAGACCCAGTACTTC. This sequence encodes CAISETSGETGETQYF.

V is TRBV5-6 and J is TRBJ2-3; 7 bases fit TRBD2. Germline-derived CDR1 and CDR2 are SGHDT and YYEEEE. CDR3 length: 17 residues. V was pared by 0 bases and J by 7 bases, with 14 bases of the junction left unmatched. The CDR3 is CASSLVDGGSQKNTQYF. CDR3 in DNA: TGTGCCAGCAGCTTGGTAGATGGCGGGAGTCAGAAAAATACGCAGTATTTT.

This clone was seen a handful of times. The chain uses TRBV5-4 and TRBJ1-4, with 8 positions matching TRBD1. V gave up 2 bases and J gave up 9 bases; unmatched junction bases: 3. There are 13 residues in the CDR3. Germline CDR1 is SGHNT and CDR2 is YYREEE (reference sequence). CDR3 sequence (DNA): TGTGCCAGCAGCTTCCACAGGGGGAAAAAACTGTTTTTT. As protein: CASSFHRGKKLFF.

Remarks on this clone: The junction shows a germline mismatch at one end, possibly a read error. The CDR3 protein is CSSSPTSVTELFF. The CDR3 region has the DNA TGTTCCAGCAGCCCTACTAGCGTTACGGAGCTGTTTTTT. This chain uses TRBV7-9 with TRBJ2-2; TRBD2 aligns across 7 bases. CDR1 and CDR2 (germline): SEHNR, FQNEAQ (reference sequence). The CDR3 consists of 13 residues.

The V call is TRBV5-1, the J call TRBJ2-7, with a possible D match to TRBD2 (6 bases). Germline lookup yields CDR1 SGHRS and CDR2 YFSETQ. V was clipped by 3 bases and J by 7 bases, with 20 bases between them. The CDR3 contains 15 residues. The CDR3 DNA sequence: TGCGCCAGCAGCTCGATGAGGGCGGGCGCGGGGGAGCAGTACTTC. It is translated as CASSSMRAGAGEQYF.

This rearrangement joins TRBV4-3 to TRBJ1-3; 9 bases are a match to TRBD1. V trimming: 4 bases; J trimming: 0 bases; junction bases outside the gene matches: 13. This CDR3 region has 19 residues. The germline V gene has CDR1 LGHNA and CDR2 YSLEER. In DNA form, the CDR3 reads TGCGCCAGCAGCCTTCAAGGGACAGGGACTCCCAGCTCTGGAAACACCATATATTTT. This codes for CASSLQGTGTPSSGNTIYF.

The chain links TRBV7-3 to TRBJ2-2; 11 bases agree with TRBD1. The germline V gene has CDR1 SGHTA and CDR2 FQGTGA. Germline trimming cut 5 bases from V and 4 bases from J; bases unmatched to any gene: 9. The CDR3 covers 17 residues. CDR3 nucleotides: TGTGCCAGCAGCCTAAGGGGCGGGACAGGGGGCACCGGGGAGCTGTTTTTT. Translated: CASSLRGGTGGTGELFF.

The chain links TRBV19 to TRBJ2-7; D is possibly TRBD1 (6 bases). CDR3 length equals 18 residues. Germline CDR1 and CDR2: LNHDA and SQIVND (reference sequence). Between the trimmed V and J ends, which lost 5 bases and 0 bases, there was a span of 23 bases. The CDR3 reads CASSSTRGLELSSYEQYF. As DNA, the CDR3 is TGTGCCAGTAGTTCAACGAGGGGGTTGGAGCTCAGCTCCTACGAGCAGTACTTC.

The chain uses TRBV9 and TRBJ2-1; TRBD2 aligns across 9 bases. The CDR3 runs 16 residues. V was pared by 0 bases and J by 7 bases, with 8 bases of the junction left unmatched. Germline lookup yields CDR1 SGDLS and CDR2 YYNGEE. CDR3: CASSVVGGGAINEQFF. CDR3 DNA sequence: TGTGCCAGCAGCGTAGTTGGCGGGGGGGCCATTAATGAGCAGTTCTTC.

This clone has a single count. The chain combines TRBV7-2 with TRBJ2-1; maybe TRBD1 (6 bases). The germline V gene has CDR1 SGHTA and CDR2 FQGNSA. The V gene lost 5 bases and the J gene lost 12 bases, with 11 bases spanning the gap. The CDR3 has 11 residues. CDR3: CASSGDIRQFF. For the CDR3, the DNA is TGTGCCAGCAGCGGGGACATCCGGCAGTTCTTC.

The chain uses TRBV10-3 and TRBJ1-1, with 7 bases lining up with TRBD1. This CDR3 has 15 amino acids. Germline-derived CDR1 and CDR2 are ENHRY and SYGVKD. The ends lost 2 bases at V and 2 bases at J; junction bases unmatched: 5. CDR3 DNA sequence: TGTGCCATCAGTGAGGATGGGACAGTTAACACTGAAGCTTTCTTT. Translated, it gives CAISEDGTVNTEAFF.

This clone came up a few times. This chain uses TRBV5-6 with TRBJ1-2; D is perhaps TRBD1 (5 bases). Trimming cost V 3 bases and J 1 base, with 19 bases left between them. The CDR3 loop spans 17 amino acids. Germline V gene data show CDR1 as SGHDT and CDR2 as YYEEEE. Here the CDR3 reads CASSSTRQTLYNYGYTF. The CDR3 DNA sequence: TGTGCCAGCAGCTCGACCAGACAGACCCTCTATAACTATGGCTACACCTTC.

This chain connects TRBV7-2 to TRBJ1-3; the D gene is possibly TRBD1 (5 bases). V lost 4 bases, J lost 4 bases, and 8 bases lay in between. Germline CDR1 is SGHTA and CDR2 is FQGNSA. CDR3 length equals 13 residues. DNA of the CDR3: TGTGCCAGCAGCTCAGGGTTCGGAAACACCATATATTTT. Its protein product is CASSSGFGNTIYF.

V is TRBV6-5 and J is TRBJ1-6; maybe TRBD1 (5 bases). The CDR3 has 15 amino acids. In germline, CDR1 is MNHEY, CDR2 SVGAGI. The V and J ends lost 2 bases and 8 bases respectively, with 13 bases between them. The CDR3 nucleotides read TGTGCCAGCAGTTACACGATAACGGGGGATTCACCCCTCCACTTT. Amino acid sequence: CASSYTITGDSPLHF.

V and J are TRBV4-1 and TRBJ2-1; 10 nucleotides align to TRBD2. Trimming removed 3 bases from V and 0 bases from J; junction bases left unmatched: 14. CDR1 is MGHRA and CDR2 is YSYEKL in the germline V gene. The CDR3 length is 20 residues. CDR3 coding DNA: TGCGCCAGCAGCCATCCAACAGCGGGAGGGACAGCCCTCTCCTACAATGAGCAGTTCTTC. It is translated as CASSHPTAGGTALSYNEQFF.

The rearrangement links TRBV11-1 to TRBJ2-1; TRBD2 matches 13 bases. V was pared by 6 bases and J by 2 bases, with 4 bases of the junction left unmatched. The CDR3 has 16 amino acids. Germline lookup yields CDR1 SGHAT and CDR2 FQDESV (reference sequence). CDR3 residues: CASRATSGGAYNEQFF. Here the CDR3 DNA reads TGTGCCAGCAGGGCCACTAGCGGGGGGGCCTACAATGAGCAGTTCTTC.

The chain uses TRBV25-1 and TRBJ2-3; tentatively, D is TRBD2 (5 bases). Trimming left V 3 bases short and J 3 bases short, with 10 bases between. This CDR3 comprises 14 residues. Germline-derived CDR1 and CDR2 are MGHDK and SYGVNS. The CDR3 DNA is TGTGCCAGCAGTGACCGGGGTATAACAGATACGCAGTATTTT. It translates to CASSDRGITDTQYF.